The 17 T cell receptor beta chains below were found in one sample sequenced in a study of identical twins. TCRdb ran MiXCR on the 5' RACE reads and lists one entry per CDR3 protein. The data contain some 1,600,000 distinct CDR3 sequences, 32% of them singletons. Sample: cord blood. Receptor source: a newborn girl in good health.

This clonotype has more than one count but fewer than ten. CDR3 region: CASGKDGGSEKLFF. Written as DNA, the CDR3 is TGTGCCAGCGGCAAGGACGGGGGAAGTGAAAAACTGTTTTTT. This chain links TRBV7-9 with TRBJ1-4; TRBD1 might be the D (5 bases). This CDR3 is built from 14 residues. Trimming pared 8 bases from V and 7 bases from J, leaving 17 bases between. Germline CDR1 SEHNR, CDR2 FQNEAQ (reference sequence).

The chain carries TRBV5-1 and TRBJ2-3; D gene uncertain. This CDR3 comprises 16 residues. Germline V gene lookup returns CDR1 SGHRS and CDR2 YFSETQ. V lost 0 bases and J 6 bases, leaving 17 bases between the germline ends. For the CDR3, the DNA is TGCGCCAGCAGCTTGGCCGGCCCACTACTCCTGGATACGCAGTATTTT. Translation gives CASSLAGPLLLDTQYF.

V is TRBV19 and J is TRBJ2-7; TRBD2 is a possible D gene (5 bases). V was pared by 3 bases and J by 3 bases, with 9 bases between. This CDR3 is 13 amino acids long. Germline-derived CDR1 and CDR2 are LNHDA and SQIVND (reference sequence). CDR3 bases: TGTGCCAGTAGTATGGAGGCGGGCTACGAGCAGTACTTC. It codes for CASSMEAGYEQYF.

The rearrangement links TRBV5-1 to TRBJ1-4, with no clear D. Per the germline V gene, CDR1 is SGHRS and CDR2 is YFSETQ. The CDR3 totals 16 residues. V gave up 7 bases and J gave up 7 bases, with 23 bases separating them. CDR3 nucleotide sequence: TGCGCCAGCTCCCTTCCCCACACCCCCGGTGGTGAAAAACTGTTTTTT. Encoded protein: CASSLPHTPGGEKLFF.

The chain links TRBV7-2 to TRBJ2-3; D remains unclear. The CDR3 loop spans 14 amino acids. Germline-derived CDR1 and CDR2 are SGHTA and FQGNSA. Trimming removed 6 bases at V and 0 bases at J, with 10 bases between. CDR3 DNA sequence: TGTGCCAGCAGATCCCGGCCTAGCACAGATACGCAGTATTTT. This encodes CASRSRPSTDTQYF. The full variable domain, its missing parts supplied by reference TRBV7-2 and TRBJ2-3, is GAGVSQSPSNKVTEKGKDVELRCDPISGHTALYWYRQSLGQGLEFLIYFQGNSAPDKSGLPSDRFSAERTGGSVSTLTIQRTQQEDSAVYLCASRSRPSTDTQYFGPGTRLTVL.

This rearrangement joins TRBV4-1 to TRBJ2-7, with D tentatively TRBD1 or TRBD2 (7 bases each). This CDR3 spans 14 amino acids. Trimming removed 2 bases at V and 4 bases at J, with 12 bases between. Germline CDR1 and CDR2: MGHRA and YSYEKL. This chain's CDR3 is CASSQWEGAYEQYF. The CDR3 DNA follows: TGCGCCAGCAGCCAATGGGAGGGGGCTTACGAGCAGTACTTC.

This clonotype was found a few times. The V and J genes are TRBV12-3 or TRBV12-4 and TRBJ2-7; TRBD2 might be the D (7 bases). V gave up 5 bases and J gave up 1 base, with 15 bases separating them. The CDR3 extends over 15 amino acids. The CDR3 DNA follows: TGTGCCAGCAGTCCCGTAGGGGGGGCTTCCTACGAGCAGTACTTC. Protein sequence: CASSPVGGASYEQYF.

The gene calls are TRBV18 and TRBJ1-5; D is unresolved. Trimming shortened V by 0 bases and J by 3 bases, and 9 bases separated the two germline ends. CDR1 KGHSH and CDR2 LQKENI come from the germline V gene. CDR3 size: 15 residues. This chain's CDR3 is CASSPPSSLNQPQHF. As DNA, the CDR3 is TGTGCCAGCTCACCACCGTCTAGCCTCAATCAGCCCCAGCATTTT. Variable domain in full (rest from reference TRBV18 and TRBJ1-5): NAGVMQNPRHLVRRRGQEARLRCSPMKGHSHVYWYRQLPEEGLKFMVYLQKENIIDESGMPKERFSAEFPKEGPSILRIQQVVRGDSAAYFCASSPPSSLNQPQHFGDGTRLSIL.

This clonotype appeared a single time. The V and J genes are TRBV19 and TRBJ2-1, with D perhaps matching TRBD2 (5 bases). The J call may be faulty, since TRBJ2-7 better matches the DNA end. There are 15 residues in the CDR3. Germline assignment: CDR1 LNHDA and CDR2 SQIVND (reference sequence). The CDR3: CASSWRGSSYNEQYF. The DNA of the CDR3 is TGTGCCAGTAGTTGGAGAGGGAGCTCCTACAATGAGCAGTACTTC.

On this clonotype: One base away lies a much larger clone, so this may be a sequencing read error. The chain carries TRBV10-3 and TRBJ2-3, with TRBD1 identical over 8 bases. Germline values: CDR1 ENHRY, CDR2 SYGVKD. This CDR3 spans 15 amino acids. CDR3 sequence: CAISESQDREDTRYF. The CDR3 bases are TGTGCCATCAGTGAGTCTCAGGACAGGGAAGATACGCGGTATTTT.

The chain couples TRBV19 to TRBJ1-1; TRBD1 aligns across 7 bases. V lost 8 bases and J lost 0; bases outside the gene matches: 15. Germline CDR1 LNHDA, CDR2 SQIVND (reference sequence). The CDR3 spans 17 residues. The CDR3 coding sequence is TGTGCCAGTCGACCGGACAGGAGAGGAGTAATGAACACTGAAGCTTTCTTT. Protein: CASRPDRRGVMNTEAFF.

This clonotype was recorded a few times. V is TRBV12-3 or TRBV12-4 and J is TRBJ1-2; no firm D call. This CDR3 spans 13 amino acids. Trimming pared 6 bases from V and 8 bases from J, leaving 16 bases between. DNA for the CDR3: TGTGCCAGCAGCCCAGACGGAGTTTGGGGCTACACCTTC. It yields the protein CASSPDGVWGYTF.

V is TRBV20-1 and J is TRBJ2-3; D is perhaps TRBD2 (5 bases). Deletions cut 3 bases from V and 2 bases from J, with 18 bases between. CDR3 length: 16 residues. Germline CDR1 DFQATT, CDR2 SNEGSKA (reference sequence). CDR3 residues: CSARSLAGRVTDTQYF. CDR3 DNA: TGCAGTGCTAGGTCTCTAGCCGGAAGAGTCACAGATACGCAGTATTTT.

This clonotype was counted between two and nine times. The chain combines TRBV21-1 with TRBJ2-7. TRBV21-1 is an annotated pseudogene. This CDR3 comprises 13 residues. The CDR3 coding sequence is TGTGCCAGCAGCAAACCGACTACCTACGAGCAGTACTTC. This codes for CASSKPTTYEQYF.

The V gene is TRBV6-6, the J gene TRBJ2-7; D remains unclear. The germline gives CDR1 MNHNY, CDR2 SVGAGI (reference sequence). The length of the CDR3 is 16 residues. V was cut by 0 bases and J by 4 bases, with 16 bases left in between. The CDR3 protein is CASSYSQVLSGYEQYF. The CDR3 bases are TGTGCCAGCAGTTACTCGCAGGTCCTCTCGGGTTACGAGCAGTACTTC.

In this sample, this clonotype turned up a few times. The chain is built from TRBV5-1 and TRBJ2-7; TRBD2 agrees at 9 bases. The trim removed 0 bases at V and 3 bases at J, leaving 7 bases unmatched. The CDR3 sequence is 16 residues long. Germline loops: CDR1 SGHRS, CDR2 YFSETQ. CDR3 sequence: CASSLATGLAVYEQYF. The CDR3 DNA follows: TGCGCCAGCAGCTTGGCCACGGGACTAGCAGTCTACGAGCAGTACTTC.

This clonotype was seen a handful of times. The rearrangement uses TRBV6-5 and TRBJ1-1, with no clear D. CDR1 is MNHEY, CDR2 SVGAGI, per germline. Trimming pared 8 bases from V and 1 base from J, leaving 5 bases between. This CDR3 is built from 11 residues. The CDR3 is CASLRNTEAFF. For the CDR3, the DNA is TGTGCCAGCTTGAGGAACACTGAAGCTTTCTTT.